One and the same sample provided the 16 T cell receptor beta chains below, sequenced in a study of T cell responses to AZD1222 COVID-19 vaccine. Here immunoSEQ multiplex PCR was the method, and the copy in TCRdb shows in-frame clones only, minus some. The repertoire consists of tens of thousands of clones, with approximately 90% occurring once and the leading ten covering about 8%. The material was peripheral blood, obtained 28 days after the second AZD1222 dose. Receptor source: an adult who received the AZD1222 COVID-19 vaccine.

V is TRBV20-1 and J is TRBJ2-1, with 8 bases that match TRBD2. CDR3 length equals 17 residues. The ends lost 3 bases at V and 7 bases at J; junction bases unmatched: 17. Germline V CDR1 and CDR2: DFQATT, SNEGSKA (reference sequence). CDR3 in DNA: TGCAGTGCTAGTGTTCTAGCGGGCGATACGTGGGGGAATGAGCAGTTCTTC. It encodes CSASVLAGDTWGNEQFF.

The chain joins TRBV5-1 to TRBJ1-3, with 7 bases aligning to TRBD1. Germline V gene data show CDR1 as SGHRS and CDR2 as YFSETQ. This CDR3 contains 14 residues. Trimming took 4 bases from V and 3 from J; bases not matched to a gene: 4. The CDR3: CASSPTGVGNTIYF. For the CDR3, the DNA is TGCGCCAGCAGCCCTACAGGGGTTGGAAACACCATATATTTT.

V and J are TRBV3-1 (or the pseudogene TRBV3-2) and TRBJ2-2; perhaps TRBD2 as D (5 bases). CDR3 length: 14 amino acids. V shed 3 bases and J shed 4 bases, with 9 bases lying between them. The germline V gene has CDR1 LGHDT and CDR2 YNNKEL (reference sequence). The CDR3 sequence is CASSQSLATGELFF. The DNA of the CDR3 is TGTGCCAGCAGCCAGAGCCTAGCCACCGGGGAGCTGTTTTTT.

The chain recombines TRBV12-3 or TRBV12-4 with TRBJ2-3; D ambiguous. This CDR3 has 13 amino acids. The V and J ends lost 4 bases and 3 bases respectively, with 8 bases between them. CDR3 in amino acids: CASSSRVTDTQYF. For the CDR3, the DNA is TGTGCCAGCAGTTCGAGAGTGACAGATACGCAGTATTTT.

The chain uses TRBV24-1 and TRBJ2-1, with 12 bases matching TRBD2. V trimming: 1 base; J trimming: 9 bases; junction bases outside the gene matches: 12. This CDR3 has 18 amino acids. CDR1 KGHDR and CDR2 SFDVKD come from the germline V gene. The CDR3 region is CATSDLGLAGGPSSEQFF. The CDR3 DNA sequence: TGTGCCACCAGTGATTTAGGCCTAGCGGGAGGGCCATCGAGTGAGCAGTTCTTC.

This chain joins TRBV19 and TRBJ2-7; TRBD2 is a possible D gene (6 bases). V lost 0 bases, J lost 1 base, and 13 bases lay in between. This CDR3 has 16 residues. CDR1 is LNHDA and CDR2 is SQIVND in the germline V gene (reference sequence). Here the CDR3 reads CASSIDGSSASYEQYF. CDR3 nucleotides: TGTGCCAGTAGTATAGACGGGTCTAGCGCTTCCTACGAGCAGTACTTC.

V gene TRBV28 combines with J gene TRBJ1-2; 9 positions match TRBD1. The CDR3 extends over 13 amino acids. Germline CDR1 MDHEN, CDR2 SYDVKM. J lost 6 bases, V lost 6 bases, and 5 bases had no gene match. CDR3 in DNA: TGTGCCAGCAGCCCAGGACAGGGGCATGGCTACACCTTC. Translated: CASSPGQGHGYTF.

The gene calls are TRBV6-5 and TRBJ1-2; TRBD1 is a possible D gene (6 bases). The germline V and J ends were trimmed by 5 bases and 4 bases, with 11 bases remaining between them. The CDR3 is made up of 13 amino acids. Germline CDR1 reads MNHEY; CDR2 reads SVGAGI. DNA for the CDR3: TGTGCCAGCAGTCCTGGACAGATCTATGGCTACACCTTC. This sequence encodes CASSPGQIYGYTF.

This sequence joins TRBV19 and TRBJ2-7; 9 nucleotides line up with TRBD1. Germline V gene data show CDR1 as LNHDA and CDR2 as SQIVND (reference sequence). The CDR3 totals 15 residues. With 5 bases clipped from V and 4 bases from J, the junction kept 9 bases outside the gene matches. CDR3 region: CASSLALDRGYEQYF. The CDR3 DNA reads as TGTGCCAGTAGTTTGGCTTTGGACAGGGGTTACGAGCAGTACTTC.

CDR3 amino acids: CASSDGRRAGELFF. The CDR3 DNA follows: TGTGCCAGCAGTGACGGTAGGCGAGCTGGGGAGCTGTTTTTT. V usage is TRBV6-1 and J usage is TRBJ2-2; D gene uncertain. The ends were cut back, 3 bases at V and 8 bases at J, with 13 bases in the middle. CDR1 is MNHNS and CDR2 is SASEGT in the germline V gene. The CDR3 loop spans 14 amino acids.

The genes are TRBV6-2 or TRBV6-3 and TRBJ2-6, with no clear D. Looked up from germline, CDR1 is MNHEY and CDR2 is SVGEGT. Between the trimmed V and J ends, which lost 6 bases and 0 bases, there was a span of 9 bases. CDR3 length: 15 amino acids. The CDR3 DNA reads TGTGCCAGCAGCCCAATCCTCTCTGGGGCCAACGTCCTGACTTTC. Translated: CASSPILSGANVLTF.

The DNA for the CDR3 is TGTGCCAGCAGCCAGGCTAGCGGGGTTCCCAATGAGCAGTTCTTC. This encodes CASSQASGVPNEQFF. The chain has TRBV3-1 (or the pseudogene TRBV3-2) and TRBJ2-1; 9 positions match TRBD2. In germline, CDR1 is LGHDT, CDR2 YNNKEL (reference sequence). The V segment lost 3 bases and the J segment 6 bases; nucleotides outside the gene matches: 6. The CDR3 spans 15 residues.

This chain connects TRBV18 to TRBJ2-1, with D unclear. V dropped 0 bases and J dropped 8 bases, with 11 bases sitting between them. The CDR3 consists of 14 residues. Germline V CDR1 and CDR2: KGHSH, LQKENI. Here the CDR3 DNA reads TGTGCCAGCTCACCACCGGCAGATTCGTATGAGCAGTTCTTC. Translating it yields CASSPPADSYEQFF.

V is TRBV27 and J is TRBJ2-7, with 12 positions matching TRBD2. This CDR3 is built from 14 residues. CDR1 and CDR2 from the germline V gene are MNHEY and SMNVEV (reference sequence). With V trimmed by 6 bases and J by 4 bases, 4 bases remained unmatched. In DNA, the CDR3 is TGTGCCAGCAGAAAGGGACTAGCGGGTTACGAGCAGTACTTC. This translates into CASRKGLAGYEQYF.

The chain employs TRBV5-5 and TRBJ2-2; TRBD2 agrees at 11 bases. The CDR3 is made up of 16 amino acids. The germline CDR1 and CDR2 sequences are SGHKS and YYEKEE (reference sequence). J gave up 6 bases and V 6 bases, and 10 bases lay outside the gene matches. In nucleotides, the CDR3 is TGTGCCAGCACCCGTGAGAGACTAGCGGGGTCCGGGGAGCTGTTTTTT. Its protein is CASTRERLAGSGELFF.

This clone appeared a single time. The V gene is TRBV29-1, the J gene TRBJ2-3; weak D call: TRBD1 (5 bases). The CDR3 totals 14 residues. Germline CDR1 SQVTM, CDR2 ANQGSEA. Trimming took off 6 bases at V and 0 bases at J, with 13 bases between the two ends. Here the CDR3 reads CSVRQGTSTDTQYF. The CDR3 DNA reads as TGCAGCGTGAGGCAGGGTACTAGCACAGATACGCAGTATTTT.